This paragraph covers one T cell receptor beta chain sequence. The target antigen is unknown. The junction differs from germline at one of its ends, possibly a read error. This CDR3 spans 20 amino acids. The germline gives CDR1 SSHAT, CDR2 FNYEAQ (reference sequence). A multiplex PCR was run with 60 Vbeta primers and 13 Jbeta primers. This table comes from immunoSEQ multiplex PCR, and its TCRdb copy is limited to in-frame clones, with some not included. The sample lists about 120,000 clones; roughly 80% were seen once. These data come from a study of cytomegalovirus exposure and HLA in healthy donors. Study in general: T cells numbering around 200 million yielded roughly 120 million unique TCR beta sequences in an earlier analysis. Whole-study results and caveats: TCR beta V- and J-gene trimming, according to a later analysis, was linked to a missense DCLRE1C variant.

The V call is TRBV7-7, the J call TRBJ1-5; TRBD1 aligns across 9 bases. The origin of this receptor is a man in his sixties in good health and CMV-seropositive. Sequencing was carried out using PBMCs. CDR3 in DNA: TGTGCTAGCAGCTTAACTAGACTACAGCATCCCGGGACAGGGCTTGAGCCCCAGCATTTT. This sequence encodes CASSLTRLQHPGTGLEPQHF.